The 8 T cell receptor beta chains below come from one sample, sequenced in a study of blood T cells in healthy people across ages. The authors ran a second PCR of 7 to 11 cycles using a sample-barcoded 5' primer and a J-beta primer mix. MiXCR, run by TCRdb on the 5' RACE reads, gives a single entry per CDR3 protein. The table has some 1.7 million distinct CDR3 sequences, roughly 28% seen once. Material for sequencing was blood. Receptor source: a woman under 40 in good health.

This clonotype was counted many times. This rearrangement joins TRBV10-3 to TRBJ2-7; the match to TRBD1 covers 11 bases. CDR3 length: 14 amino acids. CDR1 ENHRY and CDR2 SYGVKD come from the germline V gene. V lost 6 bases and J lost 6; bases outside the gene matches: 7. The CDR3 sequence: CAIRGGQGEGEQYF. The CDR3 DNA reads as TGTGCCATCAGGGGGGGACAGGGGGAAGGCGAGCAGTACTTC.

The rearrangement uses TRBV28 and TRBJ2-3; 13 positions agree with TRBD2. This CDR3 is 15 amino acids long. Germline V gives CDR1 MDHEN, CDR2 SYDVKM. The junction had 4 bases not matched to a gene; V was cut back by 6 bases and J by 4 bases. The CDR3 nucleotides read TGTGCCAGCAGGGCACTAGCGGGGGGGGCAGATACGCAGTATTTT. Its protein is CASRALAGGADTQYF. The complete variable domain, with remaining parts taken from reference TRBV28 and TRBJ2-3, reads DVKVTQSSRYLVKRTGEKVFLECVQDMDHENMFWYRQDPGLGLRLIYFSYDVKMKEKGDIPEGYSVSREKKERFSLILESASTNQTSMYLCASRALAGGADTQYFGPGTRLTVL.

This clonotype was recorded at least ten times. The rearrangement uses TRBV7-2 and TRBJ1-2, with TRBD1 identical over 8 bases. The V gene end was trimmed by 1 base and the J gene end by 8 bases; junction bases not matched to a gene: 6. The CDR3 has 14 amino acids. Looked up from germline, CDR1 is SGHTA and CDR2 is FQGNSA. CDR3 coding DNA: TGTGCCAGCAGCTTAGGCAGGGGGCGGATGGGCTACACCTTC. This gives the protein CASSLGRGRMGYTF.

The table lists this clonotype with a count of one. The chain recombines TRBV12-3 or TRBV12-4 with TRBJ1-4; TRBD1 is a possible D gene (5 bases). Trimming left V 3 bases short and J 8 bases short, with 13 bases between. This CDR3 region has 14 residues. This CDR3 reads CASSFGNGGEKLFF. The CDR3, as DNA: TGTGCCAGCAGTTTTGGAAACGGGGGGGAAAAACTGTTTTTT.

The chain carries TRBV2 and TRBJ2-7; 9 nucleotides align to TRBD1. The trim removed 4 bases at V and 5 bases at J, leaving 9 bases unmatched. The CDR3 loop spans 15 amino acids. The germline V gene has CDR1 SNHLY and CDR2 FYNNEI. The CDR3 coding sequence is TGTGCCAGCAGTGGAACTGGACAGGGGCTTAACGAGCAGTACTTC. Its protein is CASSGTGQGLNEQYF. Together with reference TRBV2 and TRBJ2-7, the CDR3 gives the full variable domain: EPEVTQTPSHQVTQMGQEVILRCVPISNHLYFYWYRQILGQKVEFLVSFYNNEISEKSEIFDDQFSVERPDGSNFTLKIRSTKLEDSAMYFCASSGTGQGLNEQYFGPGTRLTVT.

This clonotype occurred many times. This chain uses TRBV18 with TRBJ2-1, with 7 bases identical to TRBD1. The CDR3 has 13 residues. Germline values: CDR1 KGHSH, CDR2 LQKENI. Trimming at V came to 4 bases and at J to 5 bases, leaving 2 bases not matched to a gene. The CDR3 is CASSLGQDNEQFF. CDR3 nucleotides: TGTGCCAGCTCACTCGGACAGGACAATGAGCAGTTCTTC.

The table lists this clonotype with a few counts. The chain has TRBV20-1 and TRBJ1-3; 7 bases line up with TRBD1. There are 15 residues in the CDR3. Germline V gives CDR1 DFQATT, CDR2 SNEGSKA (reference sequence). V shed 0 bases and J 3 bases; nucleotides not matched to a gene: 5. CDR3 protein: CSARDRQGYGNTIYF. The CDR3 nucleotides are TGCAGTGCTAGAGACAGACAGGGATATGGAAACACCATATATTTT.

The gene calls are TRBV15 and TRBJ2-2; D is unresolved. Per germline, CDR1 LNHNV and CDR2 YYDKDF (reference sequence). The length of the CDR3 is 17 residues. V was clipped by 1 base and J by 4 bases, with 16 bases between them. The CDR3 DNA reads TGTGCCACCAGCAGAGGTGTCGAATCCACGTCCACCGGGGAGCTGTTTTTT. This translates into CATSRGVESTSTGELFF.